These 21 T cell receptor beta chains were sequenced from one sample in a study of CD4 T cells in relation to SARS-CoV-2 and coronaviruses (dated by TCRdb to the early 2020s). The method was the immunoSEQ multiplex PCR assay. TCRdb stores this immuneACCESS table with in-frame sequences only. Part of the clones is absent; in the studies checked, under half of the shortfall reflects unresolved V genes, and no reason is known for the rest. Across this sample there are some 45,000 clones, with about 80% seen only once. Of the sample, over 1.1% falls within the top ten clones. No antigens are known for them. The sequenced sample was naive CD4+ T cells from PBMCs, cultured in vitro. The cell subset or site label for this specimen denotes: naive CD4+ T cells isolated by negative enrichment. Receptors originate from an adult with COVID-19.

The V gene is TRBV5-4, the J gene TRBJ2-6; perhaps TRBD1 as D (5 bases). The ends were cut back, 4 bases at V and 4 bases at J, with 12 bases in the middle. Germline V lookup: CDR1 SGHNT, CDR2 YYREEE (reference sequence). The CDR3 contains 15 residues. The DNA of the CDR3 is TGTGCCAGCAGCCCAAGGGGTTCCGGGGCCAACGTCCTGACTTTC. Its translation is CASSPRGSGANVLTF.

The rearrangement links TRBV4-1 to TRBJ2-5; 8 bases are a match to TRBD1. This CDR3 is built from 15 residues. Germline-derived CDR1 and CDR2 are MGHRA and YSYEKL. V dropped 4 bases and J dropped 1; count of bases not matched to a gene: 5. The CDR3 reads CASSRRDRSQETQYF. The CDR3 DNA reads as TGCGCCAGCAGCCGCAGGGACAGGAGCCAAGAGACCCAGTACTTC.

In DNA, the CDR3 is TGCGCCAGCAGGGCGGGGGACTCCTACGAGCAGTACTTC. Its protein product is CASRAGDSYEQYF. The chain employs TRBV5-1 and TRBJ2-7; 7 nucleotides agree with TRBD2. V lost 5 bases to trimming and J lost 0 bases; unmatched junction nucleotides: 2. The CDR3 spans 13 residues. CDR1 SGHRS and CDR2 YFSETQ come from the germline V gene.

This chain joins TRBV18 and TRBJ2-7; 7 bases line up with TRBD2. This CDR3 is built from 13 residues. J lost 6 bases, V lost 3 bases, and 5 bases had no gene match. Germline V gene sequence: CDR1 KGHSH, CDR2 LQKENI. This CDR3 is CASSPVPGGEQYF. Written as DNA, the CDR3 is TGTGCCAGCTCACCCGTTCCGGGGGGCGAGCAGTACTTC.

V gene TRBV11-3 combines with J gene TRBJ1-5; 10 nucleotides line up with TRBD1. The ends lost 1 base at V and 5 bases at J; junction bases unmatched: 8. The CDR3 is 17 amino acids. Germline CDR1 is SGHNT and CDR2 is YENEEA. CDR3 nucleotides: TGTGCCAGCAGCTTAGGTCCTGGGGGACAGGGGTATCAGCCCCAGCATTTT. It encodes CASSLGPGGQGYQPQHF.

The chain employs TRBV30 and TRBJ1-5, with 8 bases lining up with TRBD1. V lost 3 bases, J lost 3 bases, and 4 bases stayed unmatched. The CDR3 extends over 14 amino acids. Per the germline V gene, CDR1 is GTSNPN and CDR2 is SVGIG (reference sequence). The chain's CDR3 is CAWSQQGDNQPQHF. The CDR3 DNA sequence: TGTGCCTGGAGCCAACAGGGGGACAATCAGCCCCAGCATTTT.

In its sample, this clone was seen a few times. This chain connects TRBV27 to TRBJ1-2, with 10 nucleotides matching TRBD1. Germline-derived CDR1 and CDR2 are MNHEY and SMNVEV (reference sequence). The V and J ends lost 6 bases and 8 bases, in that order; junction bases with no gene match: 9. The CDR3 has 14 amino acids. The CDR3 sequence is CASRAPGTGVGYTF. Here the CDR3 DNA reads TGTGCCAGCAGAGCTCCCGGGACAGGGGTCGGCTACACCTTC.

V is TRBV6-2 or TRBV6-3 and J is TRBJ1-5; D gene uncertain. The length of the CDR3 is 14 residues. Germline V gives CDR1 MNHEY, CDR2 SVGEGT. Trimming removed 1 base from V and 4 bases from J, with 8 bases in between. CDR3 nucleotides: TGTGCCAGCAGTTACTTAGGTTATAATCAGCCCCAGCATTTT. Translating gives CASSYLGYNQPQHF.

CDR3 nucleotide sequence: TGTGCCTCTGGGTTAATGGGGGGCGCCTACGAGCAGTACTTC. Its protein is CASGLMGGAYEQYF. The chain employs TRBV28 and TRBJ2-7; possibly TRBD1 or TRBD2 for D (6 bases each). Germline V gene sequence: CDR1 MDHEN, CDR2 SYDVKM. The CDR3 has 14 amino acids. With 11 bases removed from V and 2 bases from J, the gap between germline ends came to 19 bases.

The V and J genes are TRBV5-6 and TRBJ2-2; the match to TRBD1 covers 8 bases. Trimming cost V 4 bases and J 5 bases; bases outside gene matches: 10. This CDR3 contains 16 residues. Per the germline V gene, CDR1 is SGHDT and CDR2 is YYEEEE. CDR3 bases: TGTGCCAGCAGCGACTGGACAGGGTGGGATACCGGGGAGCTGTTTTTT. Encoded protein: CASSDWTGWDTGELFF.

This sequence joins TRBV2 and TRBJ2-3, with unresolved D. V lost 8 bases and J 3 bases, leaving 12 bases between the germline ends. The CDR3 covers 13 residues. Looked up from germline, CDR1 is SNHLY and CDR2 is FYNNEI. The CDR3: CASQRGRTDTQYF. The CDR3 DNA sequence: TGTGCCAGCCAAAGAGGAAGGACAGATACGCAGTATTTT.

The V call is TRBV7-2, the J call TRBJ2-5, with D hard to call. This CDR3 has 15 amino acids. V lost 0 bases to trimming and J lost 1 base, with 9 bases between them. Germline CDR1 and CDR2: SGHTA and FQGNSA. The CDR3 protein is CASSLANSFQETQYF. CDR3 nucleotides: TGTGCCAGCAGCTTAGCCAACAGCTTCCAAGAGACCCAGTACTTC.

The rearrangement links TRBV11-2 to TRBJ2-5, with D tentatively TRBD1 (5 bases). The length of the CDR3 is 15 residues. Trimming pared 1 base from V and 1 base from J, leaving 10 bases between. Germline values: CDR1 SGHAT, CDR2 FQNNGV. CDR3 bases: TGTGCCAGCAGCTTAGTTATGGGGCGCCAAGAGACCCAGTACTTC. Its protein is CASSLVMGRQETQYF.

The rearrangement joins TRBV7-3 to TRBJ2-1, with TRBD2 matching over 9 bases. This CDR3 contains 14 residues. V was pared by 0 bases and J by 7 bases, with 1 base of the junction left unmatched. Per the germline V gene, CDR1 is SGHTA and CDR2 is FQGTGA. CDR3 DNA sequence: TGTGCCAGCAGCTTAACGAGCGGGAGGAATGAGCAGTTCTTC. Its protein is CASSLTSGRNEQFF. Based on the CDR3 plus reference TRBV7-3 and TRBJ2-1, the full variable domain is GAGVSQTPSNKVTEKGKYVELRCDPISGHTALYWYRQSLGQGPEFLIYFQGTGAADDSGLPNDRFFAVRPEGSVSTLKIQRTERGDSAVYLCASSLTSGRNEQFFGPGTRLTVL.

The rearrangement links TRBV19 to TRBJ2-1; 10 nucleotides match TRBD2. Germline CDR1 and CDR2: LNHDA and SQIVND (reference sequence). The CDR3 has 15 amino acids. The junction had 9 bases not matched to a gene; V was cut back by 3 bases and J by 10 bases. In DNA, the CDR3 is TGTGCCAGTAGTATCTTCGAGCGGGAGGGCCACGAGCAGTTCTTC. It codes for CASSIFEREGHEQFF.

The V and J genes are TRBV12-3 or TRBV12-4 and TRBJ2-7; D is unclear. V was shortened by 6 bases and J by 5 bases, with 8 bases between the two germline ends. This CDR3 region has 11 residues. For the CDR3, the DNA is TGTGCCAGCAGCCGGCTCAACGAGCAGTACTTC. It codes for CASSRLNEQYF.

This rearrangement joins TRBV3-1 (or the pseudogene TRBV3-2) to TRBJ2-7; 16 nucleotides align to TRBD2. The CDR3 has 18 amino acids. V lost 3 bases and J lost 5; bases outside the gene matches: 10. Germline loops: CDR1 LGHDT, CDR2 YNNKEL (reference sequence). The CDR3 DNA is TGTGCCAGCAGCCATGGCCGGGGACTAGCGGGAGGGCAACACGAGCAGTACTTC. It yields the protein CASSHGRGLAGGQHEQYF.

The table lists this clone with a few counts. This chain uses TRBV29-1 with TRBJ1-1; 8 nucleotides agree with TRBD1. CDR1 SQVTM and CDR2 ANQGSEA come from the germline V gene. The CDR3 has 13 residues. V dropped 6 bases and J dropped 5; count of bases not matched to a gene: 8. The CDR3 coding sequence is TGCAGCGTCGTGAGGACAGGGTGGACTGAAGCTTTCTTT. It yields the protein CSVVRTGWTEAFF.

This rearrangement joins TRBV5-1 to TRBJ1-1, with 7 bases fitting TRBD1. Germline V CDR1 and CDR2: SGHRS, YFSETQ. V lost 4 bases to trimming and J lost 4 bases; unmatched junction nucleotides: 7. The CDR3 length is 14 residues. The DNA for the CDR3 is TGCGCCAGCAGCACCCCGGACAGGAGCACTGAAGCTTTCTTT. Amino acids: CASSTPDRSTEAFF. The full variable domain, rest sourced from reference TRBV5-1 and TRBJ1-1, is KAGVTQTPRYLIKTRGQQVTLSCSPISGHRSVSWYQQTPGQGLQFLFEYFSETQRNKGNFPGRFSGRQFSNSRSEMNVSTLELGDSALYLCASSTPDRSTEAFFGQGTRLTVV.

V gene TRBV28 combines with J gene TRBJ2-3; D ambiguous. The CDR3 has 15 residues. Trimming took off 6 bases at V and 2 bases at J, with 15 bases between the two ends. Germline V gene sequence: CDR1 MDHEN, CDR2 SYDVKM. The CDR3 here is CASSITTVNTDTQYF. CDR3 bases: TGTGCCAGCAGCATAACAACAGTAAACACAGATACGCAGTATTTT.

This chain links TRBV3-1 (or the pseudogene TRBV3-2) with TRBJ2-2; D call uncertain. Germline V lookup: CDR1 LGHDT, CDR2 YNNKEL (reference sequence). V was cut by 1 base and J by 1 base, with 4 bases left in between. The CDR3 covers 14 residues. This CDR3 reads CASSQVWNTGELFF. In DNA form, the CDR3 reads TGTGCCAGCAGCCAAGTATGGAACACCGGGGAGCTGTTTTTT.